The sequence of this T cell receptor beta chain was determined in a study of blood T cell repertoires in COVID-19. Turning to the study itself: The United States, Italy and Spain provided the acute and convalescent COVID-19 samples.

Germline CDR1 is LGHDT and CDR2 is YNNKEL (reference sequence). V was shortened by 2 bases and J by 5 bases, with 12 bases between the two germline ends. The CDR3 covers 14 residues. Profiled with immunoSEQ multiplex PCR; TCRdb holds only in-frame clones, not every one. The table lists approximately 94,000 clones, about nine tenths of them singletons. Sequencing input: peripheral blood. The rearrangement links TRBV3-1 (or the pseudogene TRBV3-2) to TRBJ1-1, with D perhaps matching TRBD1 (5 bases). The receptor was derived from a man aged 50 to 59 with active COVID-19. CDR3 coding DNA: TGTGCCAGCAGCCAATCGGTCCAGGGAACTGAAGCTTTCTTT. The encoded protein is CASSQSVQGTEAFF.